These 4 T cell receptor beta chains were sequenced from one sample in a study of shared clonotypes between healthy human individuals. Some clones are missing from TCRdb's copy, which holds only in-frame ones; the method was immunoSEQ multiplex PCR. Here the sample spans more than 1,200,000 clones, 97% to 99% being singletons. Sequenced sample: naive CD4+ T cells sorted from blood. The subset is: CD45RA+ positively selected. These receptors came from a young man in good health.

This chain joins TRBV7-6 and TRBJ2-2; D call uncertain. The CDR3 runs to 12 residues. V gave up 3 bases and J gave up 5 bases, with 4 bases separating them. Germline loops: CDR1 SGHVS, CDR2 FNYEAQ. This chain's CDR3 is CASSFGTGELFF. CDR3 DNA sequence: TGTGCCAGCAGCTTTGGTACCGGGGAGCTGTTTTTT.

The chain is built from TRBV10-2 and TRBJ1-1, with unresolved D. CDR3 size: 13 residues. CDR1 and CDR2 from the germline V gene are WSHSY and SAAADI. V lost 6 bases, J lost 1 base, and 9 bases lay in between. The CDR3 nucleotides read TGCGCCAGCAGGGGGTCAGGGAACACTGAAGCTTTCTTT. Translating gives CASRGSGNTEAFF.

The chain carries TRBV5-1 and TRBJ1-4; no reliable D call. CDR1 and CDR2 (germline): SGHRS, YFSETQ. The V and J ends lost 4 bases and 5 bases respectively, with 24 bases between them. The CDR3 has 18 residues. The CDR3 sequence: CASSREPGGGGRNEKLFF. In DNA, the CDR3 is TGCGCCAGCAGCAGAGAGCCGGGAGGCGGCGGGCGAAATGAAAAACTGTTTTTT.

Here the CDR3 DNA reads TGCAGCGTTGGGTTGGGACAGGGGGCTGGCTACACCTTC. Residues: CSVGLGQGAGYTF. The V gene is TRBV29-1, the J gene TRBJ1-2; TRBD1 matches at 12 bases. The CDR3 is 13 residues long. The junction had 4 bases not matched to a gene; V was cut back by 4 bases and J by 7 bases. Germline-derived CDR1 and CDR2 are SQVTM and ANQGSEA.